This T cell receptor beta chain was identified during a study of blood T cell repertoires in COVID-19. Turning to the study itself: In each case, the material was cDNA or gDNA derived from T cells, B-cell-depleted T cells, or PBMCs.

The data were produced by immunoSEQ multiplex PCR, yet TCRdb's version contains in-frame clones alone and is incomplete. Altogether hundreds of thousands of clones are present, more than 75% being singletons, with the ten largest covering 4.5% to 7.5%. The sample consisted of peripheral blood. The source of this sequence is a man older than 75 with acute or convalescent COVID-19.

The CDR3 sequence: CASSRQLASYNEQFF. The CDR3 DNA sequence: TGTGCCAGCAGTCGACAGCTCGCTTCCTACAATGAGCAGTTCTTC. V and J are TRBV6-5 and TRBJ2-1; D perhaps matches TRBD1 (5 bases). Germline values: CDR1 MNHEY, CDR2 SVGAGI. V gave up 5 bases and J gave up 1 base, with 12 bases separating them. The CDR3 covers 15 residues.